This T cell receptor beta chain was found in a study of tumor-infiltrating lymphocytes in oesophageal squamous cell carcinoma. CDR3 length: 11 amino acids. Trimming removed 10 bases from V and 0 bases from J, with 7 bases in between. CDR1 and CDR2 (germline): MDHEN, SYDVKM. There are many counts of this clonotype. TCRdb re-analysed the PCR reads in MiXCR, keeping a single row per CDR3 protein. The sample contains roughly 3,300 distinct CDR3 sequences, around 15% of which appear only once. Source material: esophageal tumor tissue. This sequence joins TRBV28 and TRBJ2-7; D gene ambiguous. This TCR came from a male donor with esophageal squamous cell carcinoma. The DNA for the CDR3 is TGTGCCATCCGGAGCTCCTACGAGCAGTACTTC. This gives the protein CAIRSSYEQYF.